The 30 T cell receptor beta chains presented below share a single source sample, sequenced in a study of T cell repertoires in cytomegalovirus infection. These TCRs' antigens remain unknown. Using its own MiXCR run on the reads, TCRdb lists one record per CDR3 protein. This sample has approximately 910,000 distinct CDR3 sequences, with around 29% found just once. The specimen was cultured CD8+ T cells from PBMCs, collected from culture after CMV antigen stimulation. The receptors here all came from a human donor in good health (CMV status not recorded). Some clones in this sample may be carry-over from other donors' samples.

As regards this clonotype: The junction and the germline gene differ at one end; a read error may be behind it. The CDR3 here is CANSRQGFNYGYTF. CDR3 DNA: TGCGCCAACAGCCGACAGGGTTTCAACTATGGCTACACCTTC. The V call is TRBV5-1, the J call TRBJ1-2; the match to TRBD1 covers 7 bases. Germline V gives CDR1 SGHRS, CDR2 YFSETQ. The CDR3 extends over 14 amino acids. Full variable domain (missing parts from reference TRBV5-1 and TRBJ1-2): KAGVTQTPRYLIKTRGQQVTLSCSPISGHRSVSWYQQTPGQGLQFLFEYFSETQRNKGNFPGRFSGRQFSNSRSEMNVSTLELGDSALYLCANSRQGFNYGYTFGSGTRLTVV.

The rearrangement links TRBV7-9 to TRBJ2-1, with 8 bases identical to TRBD1. Germline trimming cut 11 bases from V and 6 bases from J; bases unmatched to any gene: 12. The CDR3 runs 14 residues. Looked up from germline, CDR1 is SEHNR and CDR2 is FQNEAQ (reference sequence). The CDR3 coding sequence is TGTGCCGCTACCCTGGTTGACAGGGGCAATGAGCAGTTCTTC. Residues: CAATLVDRGNEQFF.

The chain carries TRBV10-3 and TRBJ1-2; a weak D match, TRBD1 (5 bases). The CDR3 extends over 16 amino acids. V was trimmed by 3 bases and J by 0 bases, leaving 14 bases between them. Germline V gives CDR1 ENHRY, CDR2 SYGVKD. In DNA form, the CDR3 reads TGTGCCATCAGTGACGGGGGAGCAGGACCTAACTATGGCTACACCTTC. Translating it yields CAISDGGAGPNYGYTF.

This clonotype was found many times. The junction shows a germline mismatch at one end, possibly a read error. The V gene is TRBV12-3 or TRBV12-4, the J gene TRBJ1-1; 7 bases map to TRBD1. CDR3 length: 11 residues. CDR3 loop: CASSLGRDSIF. The CDR3 coding sequence is TGTGCCAGCAGTTTAGGTAGGGACAGTATCTTT.

This chain connects TRBV20-1 to TRBJ1-2; D gene uncertain. The CDR3 contains 14 residues. The V end was cut by 0 bases, the J end by 6 bases, with 14 bases between. The germline V gene encodes CDR1 DFQATT and CDR2 SNEGSKA (reference sequence). As DNA, the CDR3 is TGCAGTGCTAGAGAAACCCCGGCCGGGAATGGCTACACCTTC. Its protein is CSARETPAGNGYTF.

This clonotype was seen just once. The chain is built from TRBV6-1 and TRBJ1-6, with D unresolved. CDR3 size: 14 residues. Trimming shortened V by 3 bases and J by 4 bases, and 7 bases separated the two germline ends. Per the germline V gene, CDR1 is MNHNS and CDR2 is SASEGT. The chain's CDR3 is CASSDWKYNSPLHF. The DNA for the CDR3 is TGTGCCAGCAGTGATTGGAAGTATAATTCACCCCTCCACTTT.

This clonotype was observed a few times. The chain uses TRBV27 and TRBJ2-1; 7 nucleotides agree with TRBD2. This CDR3 is built from 14 residues. The trim removed 8 bases at V and 1 base at J, leaving 5 bases unmatched. From germline, CDR1 is MNHEY and CDR2 SMNVEV (reference sequence). CDR3 residues: CASARTSSYNEQFF. Here the CDR3 DNA reads TGTGCCAGCGCTAGGACTAGTTCCTACAATGAGCAGTTCTTC.

This clonotype was seen only a few times. The V and J genes are TRBV24-1 and TRBJ1-5; D gene unclear. There are 14 residues in the CDR3. V lost 3 bases and J lost 0, with 5 bases in between. Germline-derived CDR1 and CDR2 are KGHDR and SFDVKD. The CDR3 reads CATSDVDSNQPQHF. CDR3 in DNA: TGTGCCACCAGTGATGTGGATAGCAATCAGCCCCAGCATTTT.

The chain employs TRBV5-1 and TRBJ2-7, with TRBD2 identical over 7 bases. This CDR3 is 14 amino acids long. Looked up from germline, CDR1 is SGHRS and CDR2 is YFSETQ. J gave up 5 bases and V 0 bases, and 5 bases lay outside the gene matches. CDR3 residues: CASSLGEGADEQYF. CDR3 coding DNA: TGCGCCAGCAGCTTGGGGGAGGGTGCCGACGAGCAGTACTTC.

The chain carries TRBV2 and TRBJ2-4; 12 bases are shared with TRBD2. The V and J ends lost 6 bases and 0 bases, in that order; junction bases with no gene match: 0. Germline V CDR1 and CDR2: SNHLY, FYNNEI. CDR3 length: 15 residues. The CDR3 DNA reads as TGTGCCAGCAGGGGACTAGCGGGAGCCAAAAACATTCAGTACTTC. Its translation is CASRGLAGAKNIQYF.

This clonotype was seen repeatedly, ten times or more. This chain joins TRBV12-3 or TRBV12-4 and TRBJ2-3; no definite D call. This CDR3 is built from 14 residues. V shed 6 bases and J shed 6 bases, with 16 bases lying between them. The CDR3: CASSPTPPGDTQYF. For the CDR3, the DNA is TGTGCCAGCAGCCCAACCCCCCCGGGCGATACGCAGTATTTT.

Of note for this clonotype: A read error may be the cause here, since a much bigger clone is one base away. The CDR3 region has the DNA TGCGCCAGCAGTGAGGCCCTGGGATCCCCCTACGAGCAGTACTTC. Translating it yields CASSEALGSPYEQYF. The V and J genes are TRBV10-1 and TRBJ2-7; D not resolved. The CDR3 consists of 15 residues. From germline, CDR1 is WNHNN and CDR2 SYGVQD (reference sequence). Between the trimmed V and J ends, which lost 2 bases and 2 bases, there was a span of 13 bases.

The V gene is TRBV7-6, the J gene TRBJ1-1, with TRBD1 identical over 8 bases. The CDR3 is made up of 15 amino acids. Trimming cost V 4 bases and J 3 bases; bases outside gene matches: 7. Per the germline V gene, CDR1 is SGHVS and CDR2 is FNYEAQ. This chain's CDR3 is CASSSWTGRDTEAFF. CDR3 nucleotide sequence: TGTGCCAGCAGCTCCTGGACAGGGAGGGACACTGAAGCTTTCTTT.

In nucleotides, the CDR3 is TGTGCCAGCAGCTCCCCTTATGGGCTAGCCAAAAACATTCAGTACTTC. It encodes CASSSPYGLAKNIQYF. The V gene is TRBV7-6, the J gene TRBJ2-4, with D uncertain. Germline assignment: CDR1 SGHVS and CDR2 FNYEAQ. Trimming stripped 4 bases from V and 0 bases from J, with 13 bases between. This CDR3 has 16 amino acids.

The V and J genes are TRBV6-6 and TRBJ1-4; unclear D gene. Trimming took off 5 bases at V and 6 bases at J, with 4 bases between the two ends. Germline V CDR1 and CDR2: MNHNY, SVGAGI (reference sequence). The CDR3 is 11 amino acids. In DNA, the CDR3 is TGTGCCAGCAGTATCGATGAAAAACTGTTTTTT. Encoded protein: CASSIDEKLFF.

V usage is TRBV15 and J usage is TRBJ1-5; 8 nucleotides align to TRBD1. The CDR3 is 15 residues long. Germline loops: CDR1 LNHNV, CDR2 YYDKDF (reference sequence). V trimming: 2 bases; J trimming: 7 bases; junction bases outside the gene matches: 7. CDR3 in DNA: TGTGCCACCAGCAGATCGGACAGGGTTTTGCAGCCCCAGCATTTT. It translates to CATSRSDRVLQPQHF.

This clonotype was detected ten times or more. The rearrangement uses TRBV19 and TRBJ1-1; D not certain. V was cut by 3 bases and J by 1 base, with 0 bases left in between. CDR1 is LNHDA, CDR2 SQIVND, per germline (reference sequence). The CDR3 consists of 11 residues. The CDR3 DNA follows: TGTGCCAGTAGTATGAACACTGAAGCTTTCTTT. Protein: CASSMNTEAFF.

The chain recombines TRBV7-6 with TRBJ2-2; unclear D gene. This CDR3 has 13 residues. CDR1 and CDR2 (germline): SGHVS, FNYEAQ. Trimming took off 5 bases at V and 6 bases at J, with 10 bases between the two ends. The CDR3 bases are TGTGCCAGCAGCGTAAAAGCCGCCGGGGAGCTGTTTTTT. This translates into CASSVKAAGELFF.

The gene calls are TRBV12-5 and TRBJ1-5; TRBD1 agrees at 7 bases. Trimming cost V 3 bases and J 0 bases; bases outside gene matches: 14. The CDR3 contains 19 residues. Germline assignment: CDR1 LGHNT and CDR2 FRNRAP. As DNA, the CDR3 is TGTGCTAGTGGTTTCTCGACCGGGACAGAGACCGGTAGCAATCAGCCCCAGCATTTT. Translating gives CASGFSTGTETGSNQPQHF.

This clonotype was picked up a small number of times. The V call is TRBV6-2 or TRBV6-3, the J call TRBJ2-7; D assignment may be TRBD1 or TRBD2 (5 bases each). This CDR3 contains 14 residues. V lost 2 bases and J lost 7, with 15 bases in between. CDR1 and CDR2 (germline): MNHEY, SVGEGT. The CDR3 DNA reads as TGTGCCAGCAGTTACCCCGGGGCCGGAGTGGAGCAGTACGTC. Protein: CASSYPGAGVEQYV.

This clonotype has more than one count but fewer than ten. V and J are TRBV6-1 and TRBJ2-5; the D gene is possibly TRBD2 (5 bases). The V gene lost 11 bases and the J gene lost 2 bases, with 21 bases spanning the gap. The CDR3 is 15 amino acids. Germline CDR1 and CDR2: MNHNS and SASEGT. The CDR3 is CAGLDVSSGQETQYF. DNA for the CDR3: TGTGCCGGACTTGACGTTTCTTCTGGGCAAGAGACCCAGTACTTC.

In its sample, this clonotype was seen once. Compared with germline, one end of the junction differs, possibly owing to a read error. V and J are TRBV19 and TRBJ1-6; D unclear. The CDR3 length is 14 residues. CDR1 is LNHDA, CDR2 SQIVND, per germline (reference sequence). The CDR3 reads CASSMWAWNSSLHF. The CDR3 DNA follows: TGTGCCAGTAGTATGTGGGCTTGGAATTCATCCCTCCACTTT.

This clonotype was detected ten times or more. The genes are TRBV27 and TRBJ2-1; 7 nucleotides match TRBD2. Germline V CDR1 and CDR2: MNHEY, SMNVEV (reference sequence). This CDR3 has 15 residues. V was clipped by 3 bases and J by 4 bases; unmatched bases: 6. CDR3: CASSFPRGGYNEQFF. In DNA, the CDR3 is TGTGCCAGCAGTTTTCCTCGGGGAGGGTACAATGAGCAGTTCTTC.

The chain joins TRBV12-3 or TRBV12-4 to TRBJ2-3; weak D call: TRBD1 (5 bases). The V end was cut by 5 bases, the J end by 2 bases, with 14 bases between. This CDR3 region has 15 residues. Written as DNA, the CDR3 is TGTGCCAGCAGTCCCCTTCTGACAGTCACAGATACGCAGTATTTT. Amino acid sequence: CASSPLLTVTDTQYF.

The chain employs TRBV27 and TRBJ2-7; 10 bases are a match to TRBD1. Germline assignment: CDR1 MNHEY and CDR2 SMNVEV (reference sequence). V lost 4 bases to trimming and J lost 6 bases; unmatched junction nucleotides: 6. The CDR3 has 14 residues. The CDR3 here is CASSWGTGELEQYF. The CDR3 nucleotides are TGTGCCAGCAGTTGGGGGACAGGGGAACTCGAGCAGTACTTC.

This clonotype was seen only a few times. One junction end disagrees with the germline gene, perhaps due to a read error. V and J are TRBV7-7 and TRBJ2-1, with D possibly being TRBD1 or TRBD2 (6 bases each). Germline V CDR1 and CDR2: SSHAT, FNYEAQ (reference sequence). The CDR3 spans 14 residues. This CDR3 is CASSKGGQRDEQFF. The CDR3 coding sequence is TGTGCTAGCAGCAAGGGGGGTCAGCGGGATGAGCAGTTCTTC.

With respect to this clonotype: Lacking the conserved final phenylalanine or tryptophan, this CDR3 likely reflects a read error. CDR3 loop: CASSEAGAGGTGELFL. CDR3 nucleotides: TGTGCCAGCAGTGAAGCGGGGGCGGGGGGAACCGGGGAGCTGTTTTTA. The rearrangement joins TRBV6-1 to TRBJ2-2; 8 bases match TRBD2. Germline CDR1 reads MNHNS; CDR2 reads SASEGT. The CDR3 covers 16 residues. V was pared by 0 bases and J by 5 bases, with 5 bases of the junction left unmatched.

This clonotype was found many times. This chain connects TRBV15 to TRBJ1-5; D call uncertain. The germline V and J ends were trimmed by 0 bases and 2 bases, with 11 bases remaining between them. The CDR3 has 16 residues. Germline V gene sequence: CDR1 LNHNV, CDR2 YYDKDF (reference sequence). The CDR3 loop is CATSRDPLYRNQPQHF. The CDR3 DNA reads TGTGCCACCAGCAGAGATCCTCTCTATCGCAATCAGCCCCAGCATTTT.

This rearrangement joins TRBV27 to TRBJ1-6, with a tentative D call TRBD1 (6 bases). The length of the CDR3 is 14 residues. Trimming cost V 4 bases and J 7 bases, with 11 bases left between them. Germline loops: CDR1 MNHEY, CDR2 SMNVEV (reference sequence). CDR3 region: CASSWGHGNSPLHF. The CDR3 nucleotides read TGTGCCAGCAGTTGGGGACACGGGAATTCACCCCTCCACTTT.

This clonotype was counted at least ten times. This chain uses TRBV6-1 with TRBJ2-1; 7 bases are shared with TRBD1. V trimming: 6 bases; J trimming: 9 bases; junction bases outside the gene matches: 14. CDR3 size: 15 residues. Germline-derived CDR1 and CDR2 are MNHNS and SASEGT. CDR3 DNA: TGTGCCAGCAGCGACCTGACAGGGACGCCAGCTGAGCAGTTCTTC. Its protein product is CASSDLTGTPAEQFF.